The TCR beta chain under discussion was sequenced for a study of blood T cell repertoires in COVID-19 (dated by TCRdb to the early 2020s). For the study in its entirety: Samples covering the acute and convalescent phases of COVID-19 were provided by collaborators in the United States, Italy and Spain. The prospective study material was composed of cDNA or gDNA derived from T cells, B-cell-depleted T cells, or PBMCs. The dataset comprised deeply sampled blood TCRbeta repertoires from subjects exposed to, actively infected with, or recovered from COVID-19. A freely available public database, intended as a resource for researchers studying the immune response to SARS-CoV-2, is where the repertoires were released. The samples were drawn from the first 160 participants of the ongoing ImmuneRACE study and from 1,254 subjects provided by 6 global collaborators. A de-identified subject ID, COVID-19 status, age in years and sex were almost always included in the sample metadata. Where available, HLA class I and class II types were obtained from metadata supplied by the sample provider rather than from assay-based typing.

TCRbeta CDR3 regions were amplified from genomic DNA by means of the immunoSEQ Assay, a bias-controlled multiplex PCR. As for the authors' bioinformatics: Within the assay, amplification of reference gene primers was used to estimate how many nucleated cells each sample contained. To quantify the absolute abundance of each unique TCRbeta CDR3 rearrangement, sequence reads were collapsed and filtered. Productive Simpson clonality was computed per sample as the square root of Simpson's diversity index over productive rearrangements. Sourced from immuneACCESS, this table was stored by TCRdb with only in-frame sequences that have V and J called. A share of the clones is absent; for the studies checked, an unresolved V gene accounts for under half, and the remainder has no known explanation. V and J calls and clone size come straight from that table; D and trimming were deduced from the DNA. The table for this sample lists about 160,000 clones; around 80% of them were counted only once. 22% of the sample rests with the top ten.

General conclusions and limits of the study: The amount of clinical and demographic metadata varied by source and participant and was provided uncurated.

V and J are truncated by 1 base and 1 base respectively, leaving an intervening sequence of 19 bases. Taken from the germline V gene, the CDR1 and CDR2 loops are SGHTA and FQGNSA. The CDR3 sequence holds 18 residues, the cysteine and phenylalanine included. Just the 54-base CDR3 DNA is kept, in frame starting at base 1. Whole blood was collected in K2EDTA tubes by collaborating institutions according to the institutions' own protocols. For TCRbeta analysis, collaborators shipped samples in one of three forms: frozen whole blood, isolated PBMCs, or DNA extracted from either of those sample types. As for this clone: Which antigen it targets is not known. Per-nucleotide qualities are absent, and no much larger clonotype sits a single base away.

Sequencing input: peripheral blood. This chain is built from TRBV7-2 and TRBJ1-1; perhaps TRBD1 is the D gene, with 5 bases matching. This receptor was identified in a woman older than 75 with acute or convalescent COVID-19. The base sequence is TGTGCCAGCAGCTTAGTTTATATGGGGGGGACCAGGAACACTGAAGCTTTCTTT. It codes for CASSLVYMGGTRNTEAFF.